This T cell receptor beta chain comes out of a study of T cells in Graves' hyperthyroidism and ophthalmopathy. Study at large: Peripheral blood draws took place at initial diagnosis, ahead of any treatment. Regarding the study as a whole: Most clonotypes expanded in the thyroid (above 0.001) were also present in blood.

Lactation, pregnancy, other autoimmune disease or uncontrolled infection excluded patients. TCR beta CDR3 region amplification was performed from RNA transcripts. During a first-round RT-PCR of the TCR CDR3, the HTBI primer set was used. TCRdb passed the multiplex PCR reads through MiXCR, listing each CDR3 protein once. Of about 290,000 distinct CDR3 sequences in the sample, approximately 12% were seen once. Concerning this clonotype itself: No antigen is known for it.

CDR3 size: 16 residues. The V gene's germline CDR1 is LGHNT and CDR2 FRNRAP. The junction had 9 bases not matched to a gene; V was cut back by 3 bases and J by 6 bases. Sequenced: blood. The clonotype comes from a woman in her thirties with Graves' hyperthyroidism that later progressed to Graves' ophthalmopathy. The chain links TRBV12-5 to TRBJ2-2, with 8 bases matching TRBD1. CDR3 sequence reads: CASGFPDRAFSGELFF. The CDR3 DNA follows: TGTGCTAGTGGTTTTCCGGACAGGGCGTTTTCCGGGGAGCTGTTTTTT.